These T cell receptor beta chains were read from a single sample in a study of CD4 T cells in relation to SARS-CoV-2 and coronaviruses. Sequencing used immunoSEQ multiplex PCR; TCRdb keeps in-frame clones, though not all of them. The data contain 15,000 to 20,000 clones, approximately 80% of them singletons. No antigens are known for them. Source material: CD4+ T cells from PBMCs, cultured in vitro. The source of these receptors is a human donor in good health. Both conserved end residues are part of each CDR3. A D gene is named only where the DNA matches it firmly. For some rows the clone size is stated as once, few or many, or as a class when expanded; others skip it.

cdr3_length,clone_size,d_call,j_call,v_call,cdr3_nt,cdr3_aa
13,.,.,TRBJ1-2,TRBV30,TGTGCCTGTGAAGCCGGGACTAACTATGGCTACACCTTC,CACEAGTNYGYTF
15,.,TRBD2,TRBJ2-3,TRBV3-1/TRBV3-2,TGTGCCAGCAGCCAAGGGCGGGAGTACACAGATACGCAGTATTTT,CASSQGREYTDTQYF
16,.,TRBD1,TRBJ2-1,TRBV4-1,TGCGCCAGCAGCCAGACCGACAGGGGGCCGAGCAATGAGCAGTTCTTC,CASSQTDRGPSNEQFF
16,.,TRBD2,TRBJ2-3,TRBV6-6,TGTGCCAGCAGTTACCCTGGGCTAGCGGAATATAATACGCAGTATTTT,CASSYPGLAEYNTQYF
13,few,.,TRBJ2-7,TRBV5-1,TGCGCCAGCAGCTTGGAAAGGGCCTACGAGCAGTACTTC,CASSLERAYEQYF
17,.,TRBD1,TRBJ1-3,TRBV5-5,TGTGCCAGCAGCTTTTTTTGGGACAGGGCTGGGGAACACACCATATATTTT,CASSFFWDRAGEHTIYF
16,.,.,TRBJ2-5,TRBV6-6,TGTGCCAGCAGCCCCTCCCGGGTGGAGCTCCAAGAGACCCAGTACTTC,CASSPSRVELQETQYF
13,.,.,TRBJ1-2,TRBV10-1,TGCGCCAGCAGACCCAGACGACAGGAAGGGGACACCTTC,CASRPRRQEGDTF
14,.,.,TRBJ1-1,TRBV29-1,TGCAGCGTTGAAGAGGTTGGGGGGAGCACTGAAGCTTTCTTT,CSVEEVGGSTEAFF
12,.,.,TRBJ2-2,TRBV25-1,TGTGCCAGCACTCGGGGCGCCGGGGAGCTGTTTTTT,CASTRGAGELFF
14,few,.,TRBJ2-3,TRBV7-3,TGTGCCAGCAGCTTAGAGGGATACACAGATACGCAGTATTTT,CASSLEGYTDTQYF
11,.,.,TRBJ1-1,TRBV20-1,TGCAGTGTCCAGATGAACACTGAAGCTTTCTTT,CSVQMNTEAFF
15,.,TRBD1,TRBJ2-3,TRBV19,TGTGCCAGTAGTATAGCACAGGGGCGGGCAGATACGCAGTATTTT,CASSIAQGRADTQYF
14,.,.,TRBJ1-1,TRBV3-1/TRBV3-2,TGTGCCAGCAGCCAAGGGGTGACGAACACTGAAGCTTTCTTT,CASSQGVTNTEAFF
14,.,TRBD1,TRBJ1-5,TRBV28,TGTGCCAGCAGACCTACAGGGGGCAATCAGCCCCAGCATTTT,CASRPTGGNQPQHF
17,.,TRBD2,TRBJ2-3,TRBV7-3,TGTGCCAGCAGCCCAAGGGGTACTGCGGGAGTCGCAGATACGCAGTATTTT,CASSPRGTAGVADTQYF
15,.,TRBD1,TRBJ2-2,TRBV18,TGTGCCAGCTCACTGGGACAGGGAAACACCGGGGAGCTGTTTTTT,CASSLGQGNTGELFF
18,.,.,TRBJ2-3,TRBV9,TGTGCCAGCAGCGTAGACAGCCCTAGCGCCTTTAGATTGGATACGCAGTATTTT,CASSVDSPSAFRLDTQYF
11,.,.,TRBJ2-5,TRBV20-1,TGCAGTGCTCTGGACCAAGAGACCCAGTACTTC,CSALDQETQYF
15,.,.,TRBJ2-6,TRBV6-5,TGTGCCAGCAGTTACGACAGCTCTGGGGCCAACGTCCTGACTTTC,CASSYDSSGANVLTF